These 20 T cell receptor beta chains were sequenced from one sample in a study of blood T cell repertoires in COVID-19. Measured with immunoSEQ multiplex PCR; TCRdb has only the in-frame clones, and not every one. The sample has more than 300,000 clones; almost 90% are singletons. Sequenced input: peripheral blood. The source of these receptors is a woman in her seventies with COVID-19, enrolled during active disease.

The V and J genes are TRBV15 and TRBJ2-1, with D uncertain. Germline V gene data show CDR1 as LNHNV and CDR2 as YYDKDF (reference sequence). Trimming took off 0 bases at V and 0 bases at J, with 6 bases between the two ends. The length of the CDR3 is 15 residues. CDR3 coding DNA: TGTGCCACCAGCAGAGATCCAGTCTCCTACAATGAGCAGTTCTTC. Its translation is CATSRDPVSYNEQFF.

CDR3 in DNA: TGTGCCAGCAGCCAGGGAGGGTCCTACGAGCAGTACTTC. The encoded protein is CASSQGGSYEQYF. This chain links TRBV5-6 with TRBJ2-7; TRBD2 matches 7 bases. With 4 bases clipped from V and 1 base from J, the junction kept 2 bases outside the gene matches. The CDR3 sequence is 13 residues long. Germline values: CDR1 SGHDT, CDR2 YYEEEE.

The chain couples TRBV2 to TRBJ1-4; D gene uncertain. Germline CDR1 is SNHLY and CDR2 is FYNNEI. This CDR3 is built from 13 residues. Trimming left V 1 base short and J 12 bases short, with 12 bases between. CDR3 coding DNA: TGTGCCAGCAGTGAAGTTCGACAACTAGAACTGTTTTTT. It translates to CASSEVRQLELFF.

A few counts support this clone. This sequence joins TRBV2 and TRBJ2-5; 7 bases are shared with TRBD1. Germline V lookup: CDR1 SNHLY, CDR2 FYNNEI. CDR3 size: 14 residues. The V segment lost 6 bases and the J segment 5 bases; nucleotides outside the gene matches: 9. CDR3 loop: CASRGTGDWETQYF. As DNA, the CDR3 is TGTGCCAGCAGGGGAACAGGGGATTGGGAGACCCAGTACTTC.

Only a few counts were recorded for this clone. V usage is TRBV21-1 and J usage is TRBJ2-7; TRBD1 is the table's D call and was not checked against the DNA. TRBV21-1 is an annotated pseudogene. The CDR3 runs to 14 residues. CDR3 region: CASTQGQPHDEQYF. CDR3 bases: TGTGCCAGCACCCAGGGACAGCCGCATGACGAGCAGTACTTC.

The chain links TRBV19 to TRBJ1-2, with D maybe TRBD1 (5 bases). The CDR3 loop spans 16 amino acids. CDR1 and CDR2 (germline): LNHDA, SQIVND (reference sequence). The V end lost 3 bases, the J end lost 8 bases, and 22 bases lay between the germline ends. CDR3 sequence (DNA): TGTGCCAGTAGTATCCCCCTACGGTTGGGGCCTTTAGGCTACACCTTC. Translating it yields CASSIPLRLGPLGYTF.

The chain carries TRBV27 and TRBJ1-2, with D uncertain. This CDR3 contains 14 residues. The V gene lost 4 bases and the J gene lost 6 bases, with 15 bases spanning the gap. Germline V lookup: CDR1 MNHEY, CDR2 SMNVEV (reference sequence). The CDR3 is CASSYSDGLDGYTF. The CDR3 DNA sequence: TGTGCCAGCAGTTACTCGGACGGACTCGATGGCTACACCTTC.

This sequence joins TRBV28 and TRBJ2-3; TRBD1 matches at 9 bases. The CDR3 covers 17 residues. Germline values: CDR1 MDHEN, CDR2 SYDVKM. V trimming: 1 base; J trimming: 6 bases; junction bases outside the gene matches: 11. The CDR3 here is CASSLLSVTGGRDTQYF. As DNA, the CDR3 is TGTGCCAGCAGTTTATTATCGGTGACAGGGGGGAGGGATACGCAGTATTTT.

DNA of the CDR3: TGTGCCAGCGGATACAGGGAGGGGACCGGGGAGCTGTTTTTT. Translation: CASGYREGTGELFF. The chain recombines TRBV9 with TRBJ2-2; D is perhaps TRBD2 (7 bases). The CDR3 totals 14 residues. The germline gives CDR1 SGDLS, CDR2 YYNGEE. The ends were cut back, 7 bases at V and 5 bases at J, with 15 bases in the middle.

The chain uses TRBV2 and TRBJ1-6; 7 nucleotides match TRBD1. The CDR3 extends over 14 amino acids. Germline lookup yields CDR1 SNHLY and CDR2 FYNNEI. V gave up 6 bases and J gave up 9 bases; unmatched junction bases: 8. The CDR3 coding sequence is TGTGCCAGCAGCATCACAGGGGAGCGTTCACCCCTCCACTTT. Translated, it gives CASSITGERSPLHF. The full variable domain, its missing parts supplied by reference TRBV2 and TRBJ1-6, is EPEVTQTPSHQVTQMGQEVILRCVPISNHLYFYWYRQILGQKVEFLVSFYNNEISEKSEIFDDQFSVERPDGSNFTLKIRSTKLEDSAMYFCASSITGERSPLHFGNGTRLTVT.

The chain couples TRBV10-2 to TRBJ2-3; 13 bases map to TRBD2. The CDR3 has 19 amino acids. The ends lost 6 bases at V and 2 bases at J; junction bases unmatched: 14. Germline V gene lookup returns CDR1 WSHSY and CDR2 SAAADI. The CDR3 bases are TGCGCCAGCAGGGGTTCACTAGCGGGGGGGCCAATTGACACAGATACGCAGTATTTT. It codes for CASRGSLAGGPIDTDTQYF.

CDR3 sequence (DNA): TGCGCCAGCCGGTCCGGGACAGGTTACGAGCAGTACTTC. Its protein product is CASRSGTGYEQYF. This chain connects TRBV5-1 to TRBJ2-7; 8 bases map to TRBD1. The CDR3 has 13 residues. In germline, CDR1 is SGHRS, CDR2 YFSETQ. With V trimmed by 7 bases and J by 4 bases, 7 bases remained unmatched. Drawing the rest from reference TRBV5-1 and TRBJ2-7, the complete variable domain is KAGVTQTPRYLIKTRGQQVTLSCSPISGHRSVSWYQQTPGQGLQFLFEYFSETQRNKGNFPGRFSGRQFSNSRSEMNVSTLELGDSALYLCASRSGTGYEQYFGPGTRLTVT.

This sequence joins TRBV5-1 and TRBJ1-6; 8 bases are a match to TRBD1. V lost 0 bases to trimming and J lost 3 bases; unmatched junction nucleotides: 5. The germline V gene has CDR1 SGHRS and CDR2 YFSETQ. The CDR3 is 17 residues long. The CDR3 loop reads CASSLVGGQGYNSPLHF. Written as DNA, the CDR3 is TGCGCCAGCAGCTTGGTAGGCGGACAGGGCTATAATTCACCCCTCCACTTT.

The rearrangement joins TRBV24-1 to TRBJ2-3, with D tentatively TRBD2 (5 bases). This CDR3 is built from 15 residues. The V and J ends lost 3 bases and 4 bases respectively, with 13 bases between them. Germline V CDR1 and CDR2: KGHDR, SFDVKD. Written as DNA, the CDR3 is TGTGCCACCAGTGATCCGAGCGGATTATCAGATACGCAGTATTTT. Amino acids: CATSDPSGLSDTQYF.

The J gene is TRBJ2-1, the V gene TRBV5-1; D is unclear. The CDR3 sequence is 15 residues long. Germline V gives CDR1 SGHRS, CDR2 YFSETQ. The V gene lost 5 bases and the J gene lost 10 bases, with 22 bases spanning the gap. The DNA of the CDR3 is TGCGCCAGCAGTCCGACCACGGAAGCCCGGAGAGAGCAGTTCTTC. This encodes CASSPTTEARREQFF.

The V gene is TRBV9, the J gene TRBJ2-1; no clear D gene. Trimming stripped 6 bases from V and 9 bases from J, with 13 bases between. Germline CDR1 SGDLS, CDR2 YYNGEE. The CDR3 totals 12 residues. The CDR3 DNA reads as TGTGCCAGCACGAACCGGAGAGGTGAGCAGTTCTTC. Translated, it gives CASTNRRGEQFF.

The rearrangement joins TRBV5-3 to TRBJ1-3; possible D gene TRBD1, 5 bases. TRBV5-3 is an open reading frame whose function is uncertain. CDR3 length: 15 residues. V was trimmed by 0 bases and J by 0 bases, leaving 7 bases between them. The CDR3, as DNA: TGTGCCAGAAGCTTGGGACAGATCTCTGGAAACACCATATATTTT. Translating it yields CARSLGQISGNTIYF.

V and J are TRBV5-4 and TRBJ2-3; 11 bases map to TRBD2. The ends lost 1 base at V and 2 bases at J; junction bases unmatched: 12. Germline lookup yields CDR1 SGHNT and CDR2 YYREEE (reference sequence). The CDR3 covers 19 residues. CDR3 DNA sequence: TGTGCCAGCAGCTTGTCTTGGGCTAGCGGGGGGCCCGACACAGATACGCAGTATTTT. Its translation: CASSLSWASGGPDTDTQYF.

This clone was counted a single time. The rearrangement uses TRBV6-5 and TRBJ1-2; TRBD1 agrees at 9 bases. The V segment lost 0 bases and the J segment 7 bases; nucleotides outside the gene matches: 3. The germline CDR1 and CDR2 sequences are MNHEY and SVGAGI. CDR3 size: 14 residues. This CDR3 is CASSYSVTGGGYTF. CDR3 DNA sequence: TGTGCCAGCAGTTACTCTGTGACAGGGGGTGGCTACACCTTC.

This chain links TRBV18 with TRBJ1-1; TRBD1 might be the D (5 bases). The CDR3 sequence is 14 residues long. Germline lookup yields CDR1 KGHSH and CDR2 LQKENI. With 3 bases removed from V and 9 bases from J, the gap between germline ends came to 17 bases. CDR3 DNA: TGTGCCAGCTCACCCGTGACAGAAACGGTCAAAGCTTTCTTT. Translation gives CASSPVTETVKAFF.